One sample yielded the 26 T cell receptor beta chains listed below, sequenced in a study of blood T cell repertoires in COVID-19. Clones were read by immunoSEQ multiplex PCR, and TCRdb kept only the in-frame ones, dropping some. The table shows about 110,000 clones, with 80% to 90% occurring only once. Sequencing input: peripheral blood. The source of these receptors is a human donor in a cohort sampled during active COVID-19.

The chain carries TRBV6-5 and TRBJ1-2, with TRBD1 matching over 7 bases. Germline V gene sequence: CDR1 MNHEY, CDR2 SVGAGI. The CDR3 spans 15 residues. The ends lost 5 bases at V and 6 bases at J; junction bases unmatched: 12. The CDR3 nucleotides read TGTGCCAGCAGTCAACAGGGGATAGGGCCTAATGGCTACACCTTC. It translates to CASSQQGIGPNGYTF.

J is TRBJ1-1 and V is TRBV2; D is possibly TRBD1 (5 bases). Germline CDR1 SNHLY, CDR2 FYNNEI. The CDR3 is 13 amino acids. Trimming shortened V by 7 bases and J by 5 bases, and 14 bases separated the two germline ends. The CDR3 nucleotides are TGTGCCAGCATGGCCCAGGGTCAGACTGAAGCTTTCTTT. Protein sequence: CASMAQGQTEAFF.

The chain has TRBV19 and TRBJ2-7, with 8 bases fitting TRBD2. This CDR3 has 15 amino acids. Looked up from germline, CDR1 is LNHDA and CDR2 is SQIVND (reference sequence). The V gene end was trimmed by 3 bases and the J gene end by 1 base; junction bases not matched to a gene: 5. The chain's CDR3 is CASSIGGGPSYEQYF. CDR3 in DNA: TGTGCCAGTAGTATCGGCGGGGGGCCGTCCTACGAGCAGTACTTC.

This clone has a single count. V and J are TRBV3-1 (or the pseudogene TRBV3-2) and TRBJ2-5, with D maybe TRBD2 (5 bases). The V gene lost 7 bases and the J gene lost 7 bases, with 13 bases spanning the gap. The CDR3 length is 12 residues. Germline V CDR1 and CDR2: LGHDT, YNNKEL (reference sequence). The CDR3 DNA is TGTGCCAGCATGAGGGCTCCAGGGACCCAGTACTTC. Protein sequence: CASMRAPGTQYF.

The chain joins TRBV10-2 to TRBJ1-2; 10 positions match TRBD1. The CDR3 is 15 residues long. The germline V gene encodes CDR1 WSHSY and CDR2 SAAADI. V was clipped by 3 bases and J by 5 bases; unmatched bases: 6. The CDR3 bases are TGCGCCAGCAGTGATGGGACAGGGGCCGAGTATGGCTACACCTTC. As protein: CASSDGTGAEYGYTF.

This chain links TRBV18 with TRBJ1-2, with 8 bases aligning to TRBD1. V lost 6 bases, J lost 8 bases, and 11 bases stayed unmatched. Germline V gives CDR1 KGHSH, CDR2 LQKENI. CDR3 size: 14 residues. CDR3 DNA sequence: TGTGCCAGCTCGCTGGACAGGGATGATGGCGGCTACACCTTC. This sequence encodes CASSLDRDDGGYTF.

This clone was picked up one time. This chain uses TRBV28 with TRBJ1-4; 9 nucleotides line up with TRBD1. Germline-derived CDR1 and CDR2 are MDHEN and SYDVKM. The CDR3 totals 14 residues. J lost 10 bases, V lost 6 bases, and 9 bases had no gene match. The CDR3 sequence is CASRLTGGAGKLFF. The CDR3 DNA reads TGTGCCAGCAGGCTCACAGGGGGCGCCGGAAAACTGTTTTTT.

The genes are TRBV2 and TRBJ2-1, with D tentatively TRBD1 (6 bases). The CDR3 totals 12 residues. Germline V gives CDR1 SNHLY, CDR2 FYNNEI. The V gene lost 8 bases and the J gene lost 10 bases, with 15 bases spanning the gap. As DNA, the CDR3 is TGTGCCAGCCTGGCCTTAAGGGGGGAGCAGTTCTTC. Residues: CASLALRGEQFF.

The chain employs TRBV7-8 and TRBJ1-2; possible D gene TRBD1, 6 bases. The CDR3 contains 15 residues. Germline V gives CDR1 SGHVS, CDR2 FQNEAQ. V lost 2 bases, J lost 2 bases, and 12 bases lay in between. The CDR3 nucleotides read TGTGCCAGCAGCTTACATGGGGGCACAAACTATGGCTACACCTTC. The encoded protein is CASSLHGGTNYGYTF. Together with reference TRBV7-8 and TRBJ1-2, the CDR3 gives the full variable domain: GAGVSQSPRYKVAKRGQDVALRCDPISGHVSLFWYQQALGQGPEFLTYFQNEAQLDKSGLPSDRFFAERPEGSVSTLKIQRTQQEDSAVYLCASSLHGGTNYGYTFGSGTRLTVV.

The chain combines TRBV12-3 or TRBV12-4 with TRBJ1-5; the match to TRBD1 covers 7 bases. The CDR3 has 13 amino acids. Trimming at V came to 6 bases and at J to 6 bases, leaving 5 bases not matched to a gene. This CDR3 is CASSSGGGQPQHF. DNA for the CDR3: TGTGCCAGCAGCTCAGGGGGAGGTCAGCCCCAGCATTTT.

This clone showed up just once. The chain carries TRBV29-1 and TRBJ1-1; D call uncertain. The CDR3 extends over 12 amino acids. Germline values: CDR1 SQVTM, CDR2 ANQGSEA. The V gene lost 3 bases and the J gene lost 0 bases, with 5 bases spanning the gap. The CDR3 loop reads CSVESLNTEAFF. DNA for the CDR3: TGCAGCGTTGAGAGTCTGAACACTGAAGCTTTCTTT. The whole variable domain, remainder taken from reference TRBV29-1 and TRBJ1-1, is SAVISQKPSRDICQRGTSLTIQCQVDSQVTMMFWYRQQPGQSLTLIATANQGSEATYESGFVIDKFPISRPNLTFSTLTVSNMSPEDSSIYLCSVESLNTEAFFGQGTRLTVV.

This clone occurred once. V usage is TRBV19 and J usage is TRBJ1-6; D not certain. V lost 2 bases and J 13 bases, leaving 18 bases between the germline ends. Germline V gives CDR1 LNHDA, CDR2 SQIVND (reference sequence). The CDR3 has 15 amino acids. CDR3 nucleotides: TGTGCCAGTAGTATAAGAACGAGCCGCAAAGCGCCCCTCCACTTT. It encodes CASSIRTSRKAPLHF.

This clone is a singleton in its sample. This chain uses TRBV6-5 with TRBJ2-7; 7 positions match TRBD1. This CDR3 has 15 residues. CDR1 MNHEY and CDR2 SVGAGI come from the germline V gene. The J segment lost 4 bases and the V segment lost 8 bases, leaving 14 bases of the junction unmatched. CDR3 nucleotide sequence: TGTGCCAGCCCTGGGACAGAAGATCCCTTGTACGAGCAGTACTTC. It encodes CASPGTEDPLYEQYF.

In the case of this clone: Its ends do not fully match the called genes, so a read error is possible. The rearrangement joins TRBV7-7 to TRBJ1-2; no reliable D call. This CDR3 comprises 16 residues. Per germline, CDR1 SSHAT and CDR2 FNYEAQ (reference sequence). The CDR3 region has the DNA TGTGCTAGCAGCTTAAGGCTATCCCGAGGGAACTATGGCTACACCTTC. Translating it yields CASSLRLSRGNYGYTF.

The chain uses TRBV12-3 or TRBV12-4 and TRBJ2-5; 9 nucleotides agree with TRBD2. V trimming: 7 bases; J trimming: 4 bases; junction bases outside the gene matches: 4. CDR3 length equals 13 residues. The CDR3 sequence is CASNAGGRETQYF. CDR3 DNA: TGTGCCAGCAACGCGGGGGGGAGAGAGACCCAGTACTTC.

The chain combines TRBV12-3 or TRBV12-4 with TRBJ1-2; 11 nucleotides line up with TRBD1. This CDR3 has 12 residues. The V gene end was trimmed by 9 bases and the J gene end by 6 bases; junction bases not matched to a gene: 3. CDR3 loop: CASWTGGDGYTF. Written as DNA, the CDR3 is TGTGCCAGTTGGACAGGGGGCGATGGCTACACCTTC.

The chain uses TRBV28 and TRBJ1-3, with D unresolved. V was cut by 7 bases and J by 1 base, with 5 bases left in between. This CDR3 is built from 12 residues. Germline assignment: CDR1 MDHEN and CDR2 SYDVKM. The CDR3 coding sequence is TGTGCCAGCACTAGTTCTGGAAACACCATATATTTT. Protein: CASTSSGNTIYF. Drawing the rest from reference TRBV28 and TRBJ1-3, the complete variable domain is DVKVTQSSRYLVKRTGEKVFLECVQDMDHENMFWYRQDPGLGLRLIYFSYDVKMKEKGDIPEGYSVSREKKERFSLILESASTNQTSMYLCASTSSGNTIYFGEGSWLTVV.

V is TRBV9 and J is TRBJ2-7, with D perhaps matching TRBD1 (6 bases). There are 15 residues in the CDR3. V was cut by 3 bases and J by 2 bases, with 15 bases left in between. Germline-derived CDR1 and CDR2 are SGDLS and YYNGEE. CDR3 DNA: TGTGCCAGCAGCGCTTCTTTTACAGGGACCTACGAGCAGTACTTC. Encoded protein: CASSASFTGTYEQYF. Combining the CDR3 with reference TRBV9 and TRBJ2-7 gives the whole variable domain DSGVTQTPKHLITATGQRVTLRCSPRSGDLSVYWYQQSLDQGLQFLIQYYNGEERAKGNILERFSAQQFPDLHSELNLSSLELGDSALYFCASSASFTGTYEQYFGPGTRLTVT.

The chain links TRBV12-3 or TRBV12-4 to TRBJ1-5; D gene unclear. V was cut by 6 bases and J by 7 bases, with 10 bases left in between. This CDR3 contains 12 residues. CDR3 nucleotides: TGTGCCAGCAGACTAGGAGGGCAGCCCCAGCATTTT. Translation: CASRLGGQPQHF.

This clone was observed a few times. The chain has TRBV5-4 and TRBJ1-2, with 8 bases identical to TRBD1. Looked up from germline, CDR1 is SGHNT and CDR2 is YYREEE (reference sequence). The ends lost 4 bases at V and 1 base at J; junction bases unmatched: 6. The CDR3 has 15 residues. The CDR3 nucleotides read TGTGCCAGCAGCCCCTGGACAGGGAATAACTATGGCTACACCTTC. This sequence encodes CASSPWTGNNYGYTF.

The chain couples TRBV12-3 or TRBV12-4 to TRBJ1-4; unclear D gene. This CDR3 spans 11 amino acids. Trimming removed 7 bases at V and 5 bases at J, with 5 bases between. The CDR3 bases are TGTGCCAGCACCTCGAATGAAAAACTGTTTTTT. It yields the protein CASTSNEKLFF.

V and J are TRBV18 and TRBJ2-7; TRBD1 agrees at 9 bases. Germline V CDR1 and CDR2: KGHSH, LQKENI. The V gene end was trimmed by 6 bases and the J gene end by 5 bases; junction bases not matched to a gene: 8. This CDR3 region has 14 residues. The CDR3 region is CASSTRGQGNEQYF. The CDR3 DNA reads TGTGCCAGCTCCACCAGGGGACAGGGAAACGAGCAGTACTTC.

The chain combines TRBV5-1 with TRBJ2-1; D unresolved. CDR1 and CDR2 from the germline V gene are SGHRS and YFSETQ. The CDR3 contains 15 residues. Trimming left V 3 bases short and J 5 bases short, with 15 bases between. The CDR3 nucleotides read TGCGCCAGCAGCTCCGACTCCTATCTTAACAATGAGCAGTTCTTC. Translating gives CASSSDSYLNNEQFF.

This clone was counted once. CDR3 nucleotides: TGTGCCAGCAGCCAAGATCCGGGTGGGGAGACCCAGTACTTC. It is translated as CASSQDPGGETQYF. The V gene is TRBV4-2, the J gene TRBJ2-5, with D unresolved. Trimming pared 0 bases from V and 5 bases from J, leaving 10 bases between. CDR3 size: 14 residues. CDR1 and CDR2 from the germline V gene are LGHNA and YNFKEQ.

The rearrangement joins TRBV4-1 to TRBJ1-1, with D unclear. V was shortened by 0 bases and J by 3 bases, with 8 bases between the two germline ends. The germline gives CDR1 MGHRA, CDR2 YSYEKL. This CDR3 has 14 amino acids. CDR3 DNA sequence: TGCGCCAGCAGCCAAGATCCCTCGGACACTGAAGCTTTCTTT. It specifies CASSQDPSDTEAFF.

The chain carries TRBV6-6 and TRBJ1-1; 7 nucleotides align to TRBD1. The germline V gene has CDR1 MNHNY and CDR2 SVGAGI (reference sequence). V trimming: 7 bases; J trimming: 2 bases; junction bases outside the gene matches: 4. CDR3 length equals 13 residues. This CDR3 is CASTDRDNTEAFF. CDR3 nucleotide sequence: TGTGCCAGCACCGACAGGGATAACACTGAAGCTTTCTTT.